This TCR beta chain was obtained from a study of T cell responses to AZD1222 COVID-19 vaccine (dated by TCRdb to about 2021). Looking at the study overall: Because spike-specific TCR depth and breadth did not differ between the two schedules, AZD1222 recipients who got a second dose at roughly 4 weeks were pooled with those who got a second dose at roughly 12 weeks. Trial participants were enrolled by age into subgroups of 18-55, 56-69 and 70-plus years, and about 150, 27 and 61 TCR-sequenced participants, respectively, were included in these subgroups. TCR sequencing covered some 250 trial participants: some 210 given two doses of AZD1222 and 26 given two doses of MenACWY control vaccine.

Sample time point, as interpreted from the label and publication: baseline before first vaccination. Samples from vaccinated people were obtained from the UK trials COV001 and COV002, which included a single-blind randomized controlled phase 2/3 trial of AZD1222 (ChAdOx1 nCoV-19) in healthy adults. Trial participant PBMC samples were collected at day 0 and day 28 after the second dose for TCRbeta chain sequencing. Concerning this clone: Its antigen is still unknown. Base qualities are missing; no much larger clone stands one base away.

The CDR3 regions of human TCRbeta chains were analyzed by immunosequencing. Turning to the authors' computational methods: TCRs in the repertoires were compared against a reference library of SARS-CoV-2-specific TCRs that had been generated with the MIRA antigen-specificity platform. Breadth meant the fraction of unique TCRs that were SARS-CoV-2-associated, whereas depth meant the fraction of total T cells that were SARS-CoV-2-associated. Using the MIRA data, each spike-specific TCR was assigned both to the spike region to which the TCR was reactive and to a CD4 or CD8 class. Log10-transformed breadth and depth values were compared by one-way ANOVA with Sidak's multiple comparisons tests. The clones in this table, taken by TCRdb from immuneACCESS, are in-frame only. Not every clone is retained; where verified, under half of the shortfall comes from an unresolved V gene, and the cause of the rest is unknown. The D gene and trimming were derived from the DNA, and the V and J assignments and clone size from that table. Counted in this sample were roughly 130,000 clones; roughly 90% of them appeared once. Of the sample, 5.5% is held by the ten largest clones.

Including the terminal cysteine and phenylalanine, the CDR3 comprises 15 residues. The DNA shown is the 45-base CDR3, in frame from base 1. V is shortened by 1 base, J by 1 base, and the region joining them spans 11 bases. CDR1 and CDR2 are drawn from the germline V gene: SGHVS, FQNEAQ. Broader findings and caveats from the paper: Reportedly, almost half of the unique spike-specific TCRs recognized epitopes lying outside the regions that are mutated in the B.1.351 and B.1.1.7 variants. Vaccine-associated CD4 TCRs spanned the whole spike protein, with dominant responses in regions 160-218 and 743-854. Because no day 14 peak-response samples were available, repertoires were characterized only after the peak T cell response. After two AZD1222 doses, spike-specific TCR breadth and depth were significantly higher than at day 0 and than in MenACWY recipients. Conclusions about previously exposed vaccinees were limited because only six AZD1222 recipients were SARS-CoV-2 seropositive at baseline. Participants were mostly white British, with more females than males. The authors suggested clonal diversity may have been underestimated. The 56-69-year group was small, and its depth increase did not reach significance, likely because of low power.

This receptor chain uses TRBV7-8 and TRBJ2-7; TRBD1 is a weak D gene call, 6 bases matching. This receptor was identified in an adult in good health. The starting material was peripheral blood, obtained on day 0 of AZD1222 vaccination. The CDR3 in this case is CASSLGLDSSYEQYF. The nucleotides read TGTGCCAGCAGCTTAGGGCTGGACAGTTCCTACGAGCAGTACTTC.